Presented here are 23 T cell receptor beta chains from one specimen sequenced in a study of beta chain features in type 1 diabetes. The investigators reverse transcribed all of the isolated RNA, so they sequenced expressed TCRB transcripts. Some clones are missing from TCRdb's copy, which holds only in-frame ones; the method was immunoSEQ multiplex PCR. The profile covers 970,000 or so clones, with 15% to 20% appearing a single time and 0.023% taken by the ten largest. The sample was naive CD4+ T cells from blood. These receptors were obtained from a woman aged 18-29 years in good health.

This clone was seen only a few times. The same CDR3 also results from other DNA sequences found in this sample. V gene TRBV28 combines with J gene TRBJ1-2; TRBD1 agrees at 7 bases. The J segment lost 4 bases and the V segment lost 4 bases, leaving 3 bases of the junction unmatched. The CDR3 is made up of 13 amino acids. Germline values: CDR1 MDHEN, CDR2 SYDVKM. DNA of the CDR3: TGTGCCAGCAGTTCGACAGGGTTCTATGGCTACACCTTC. Translation: CASSSTGFYGYTF.

This chain uses TRBV15 with TRBJ2-3, with 11 bases lining up with TRBD2. Germline V lookup: CDR1 LNHNV, CDR2 YYDKDF (reference sequence). There are 16 residues in the CDR3. V shed 1 base and J 5 bases; nucleotides not matched to a gene: 5. The CDR3 reads CATSRGLAGLVDTQYF. CDR3 DNA sequence: TGTGCCACCAGCAGAGGACTAGCGGGATTGGTAGATACGCAGTATTTT.

This rearrangement joins TRBV14 to TRBJ1-3; no definite D call. The ends were cut back, 1 base at V and 6 bases at J, with 4 bases in the middle. Germline CDR1 SGHDN, CDR2 FVKESK. There are 12 residues in the CDR3. The CDR3: CASSQVENTIYF. The CDR3 DNA is TGTGCCAGCAGCCAAGTCGAAAACACCATATATTTT.

The J gene is TRBJ1-4, the V gene TRBV7-9; D is possibly TRBD1 (5 bases). The length of the CDR3 is 15 residues. V was trimmed by 4 bases and J by 6 bases, leaving 15 bases between them. In germline, CDR1 is SEHNR, CDR2 FQNEAQ (reference sequence). This chain's CDR3 is CASSSTVGLDEKLFF. The CDR3 nucleotides are TGTGCCAGCAGCTCGACAGTCGGTCTAGATGAAAAACTGTTTTTT.

The V call is TRBV7-9, the J call TRBJ2-1; 8 positions match TRBD2. The V gene's germline CDR1 is SEHNR and CDR2 FQNEAQ (reference sequence). This CDR3 has 14 amino acids. V shed 3 bases, J shed 8 bases, and the junction held 6 bases outside the gene matches. The CDR3 sequence: CASSFSGNLHEQFF. The CDR3 DNA reads TGTGCCAGCAGCTTTAGCGGGAACTTGCATGAGCAGTTCTTC.

A note on this clone: Germline is not matched at one junction end, which may reflect a read error. The sample carries other DNA sequences with the same CDR3. The chain joins TRBV11-1 to TRBJ1-1; D unresolved. The V gene's germline CDR1 is SGHAT and CDR2 FQDESV (reference sequence). This CDR3 is built from 13 residues. CDR3 region: CASSLRQITEAFF. The CDR3 nucleotides read TGTGCCAGCAGCTTAAGGCAGATCACTGAAGCCTTCTTT.

The chain combines TRBV5-8 with TRBJ2-3; D possibly corresponds to TRBD2 (5 bases). The ends were cut back, 2 bases at V and 3 bases at J, with 16 bases in the middle. There are 16 residues in the CDR3. CDR1 and CDR2 from the germline V gene are SGHTS and YDEGEE. The CDR3 reads CASSLPGIPATDTQYF. DNA for the CDR3: TGTGCCAGCAGCTTACCCGGGATCCCGGCAACAGATACGCAGTATTTT.

The CDR3 DNA sequence: TGTGCCAGCAGTGGTCAGGGGAGCGTTATCTACGAGCAGTACTTC. Residues: CASSGQGSVIYEQYF. The V gene is TRBV28, the J gene TRBJ2-7; a possible D gene is TRBD1 (6 bases). Trimming removed 5 bases at V and 3 bases at J, with 17 bases between. The CDR3 extends over 15 amino acids. CDR1 is MDHEN, CDR2 SYDVKM, per germline.

The genes are TRBV5-6 and TRBJ2-1; 7 bases line up with TRBD1. V was pared by 4 bases and J by 6 bases, with 7 bases of the junction left unmatched. This CDR3 is 14 amino acids long. CDR1 is SGHDT and CDR2 is YYEEEE in the germline V gene. The chain's CDR3 is CASSLRQGTNEQFF. DNA of the CDR3: TGTGCCAGCAGCCTACGACAGGGAACCAATGAGCAGTTCTTC.

The chain couples TRBV7-9 to TRBJ2-7; D is unresolved. V was pared by 1 base and J by 2 bases, with 6 bases between. The CDR3 is made up of 13 amino acids. Looked up from germline, CDR1 is SEHNR and CDR2 is FQNEAQ (reference sequence). The CDR3 nucleotides are TGTGCCAGCAGCTTAGGCAACGCCTACGAGCAGTACTTC. Protein: CASSLGNAYEQYF.

The CDR3 region is CASSLGVAGGLHEQFF. In DNA form, the CDR3 reads TGTGCCAGCAGCCTGGGCGTAGCGGGAGGGCTCCATGAGCAGTTCTTC. This rearrangement joins TRBV27 to TRBJ2-1; 11 nucleotides line up with TRBD2. Trimming removed 6 bases from V and 8 bases from J; junction bases left unmatched: 12. The CDR3 spans 16 residues. The germline gives CDR1 MNHEY, CDR2 SMNVEV (reference sequence).

In regard to this clone: Additional DNA sequences in this sample encode the identical CDR3. This chain uses TRBV18 with TRBJ2-3; 8 bases align to TRBD2. CDR1 KGHSH and CDR2 LQKENI come from the germline V gene. After removal of 2 bases from V and 0 bases from J, the junction contained 1 base not matched to a gene. This CDR3 has 15 residues. The CDR3 region is CASSPTSGSTDTQYF. The CDR3 bases are TGTGCCAGCTCACCAACTAGCGGTAGCACAGATACGCAGTATTTT.

This clone was counted between two and nine times. The V gene is TRBV5-4, the J gene TRBJ2-3; 10 bases map to TRBD2. The germline V gene encodes CDR1 SGHNT and CDR2 YYREEE (reference sequence). V lost 1 base and J lost 2; bases outside the gene matches: 10. The CDR3 runs to 18 residues. Written as DNA, the CDR3 is TGTGCCAGCAGCTTGAGGTCTAGCGGGAGACCTACCACAGATACGCAGTATTTT. It is translated as CASSLRSSGRPTTDTQYF.

This chain links TRBV2 with TRBJ2-1, with no clear D. Looked up from germline, CDR1 is SNHLY and CDR2 is FYNNEI. V shed 7 bases and J shed 6 bases, with 16 bases lying between them. This CDR3 comprises 14 residues. Here the CDR3 reads CASKERYNTNEQFF. In DNA form, the CDR3 reads TGTGCCAGCAAAGAGCGTTATAATACCAATGAGCAGTTCTTC.

In its sample, this clone was seen a few times. The same CDR3 arises from other DNA sequences in this sample as well. The J gene is TRBJ2-3, the V gene TRBV2; D may be TRBD2 (5 bases). Trimming cost V 8 bases and J 0 bases, with 12 bases left between them. Germline CDR1 is SNHLY and CDR2 is FYNNEI. This CDR3 spans 14 amino acids. This chain's CDR3 is CASREGSSTDTQYF. The DNA for the CDR3 is TGTGCCAGCCGAGAGGGTTCTAGCACAGATACGCAGTATTTT.

The chain recombines TRBV9 with TRBJ2-5; D is unresolved. This CDR3 is built from 14 residues. Germline-derived CDR1 and CDR2 are SGDLS and YYNGEE. V lost 2 bases, J lost 2 bases, and 10 bases lay in between. The CDR3 loop is CASSVSVEQETQYF. The DNA of the CDR3 is TGTGCCAGCAGCGTGTCCGTTGAACAAGAGACCCAGTACTTC.

V is TRBV10-3 and J is TRBJ2-1; TRBD2 is a possible D gene (6 bases). CDR1 and CDR2 from the germline V gene are ENHRY and SYGVKD. The CDR3 runs 13 residues. V shed 2 bases and J shed 7 bases, with 9 bases lying between them. CDR3 protein: CAISERGENEQFF. CDR3 sequence (DNA): TGTGCCATCAGTGAGCGCGGGGAGAATGAGCAGTTCTTC.

This clone was counted only a few times. The genes are TRBV6-6 and TRBJ1-2, with D perhaps TRBD1 (5 bases). Germline V gives CDR1 MNHNY, CDR2 SVGAGI (reference sequence). Trimming cost V 8 bases and J 8 bases, with 18 bases left between them. The CDR3 is 13 residues long. The CDR3 loop reads CASAGTDLIGYTF. For the CDR3, the DNA is TGTGCCAGCGCCGGGACCGACCTTATCGGCTACACCTTC.

The chain recombines TRBV28 with TRBJ2-4, with 8 bases that match TRBD1. Losses at the gene ends were 7 bases for V and 6 bases for J; bases not matched to a gene: 11. Germline loops: CDR1 MDHEN, CDR2 SYDVKM. The CDR3 consists of 15 residues. The CDR3 is CASNRGSLSPNIQYF. The CDR3 bases are TGTGCCAGCAACAGGGGGAGCCTTTCCCCAAACATTCAGTACTTC.

This clone was counted a few times. V and J are TRBV28 and TRBJ2-7; 9 bases line up with TRBD2. The CDR3 sequence is 18 residues long. Germline values: CDR1 MDHEN, CDR2 SYDVKM. The V segment lost 6 bases and the J segment 5 bases; nucleotides outside the gene matches: 20. The CDR3 DNA sequence: TGTGCCAGCAGCCTGGGACGGCCGGGACTAGCTATTACGGACGAGCAGTACTTC. It translates to CASSLGRPGLAITDEQYF. The full variable domain, in which reference TRBV28 and TRBJ2-7 provide the parts outside the CDR3, is DVKVTQSSRYLVKRTGEKVFLECVQDMDHENMFWYRQDPGLGLRLIYFSYDVKMKEKGDIPEGYSVSREKKERFSLILESASTNQTSMYLCASSLGRPGLAITDEQYFGPGTRLTVT.

This chain joins TRBV10-2 and TRBJ2-5; 9 bases agree with TRBD2. The germline CDR1 and CDR2 sequences are WSHSY and SAAADI. The CDR3 is 18 amino acids. The V gene end was trimmed by 0 bases and the J gene end by 5 bases; junction bases not matched to a gene: 13. CDR3 sequence: CASSESYVTAGGRETQYF. CDR3 nucleotide sequence: TGCGCCAGCAGTGAGTCTTATGTCACAGCGGGAGGTAGGGAGACCCAGTACTTC.

This chain joins TRBV7-2 and TRBJ1-1; 7 nucleotides line up with TRBD1. This CDR3 comprises 12 residues. After removal of 2 bases from V and 12 bases from J, the junction contained 6 bases not matched to a gene. The germline gives CDR1 SGHTA, CDR2 FQGNSA. The CDR3 spells CASSLITGDPFF. The CDR3 DNA sequence: TGTGCCAGCAGCTTAATAACAGGGGATCCTTTCTTT.

The chain couples TRBV7-2 to TRBJ2-1; 7 nucleotides align to TRBD2. Germline-derived CDR1 and CDR2 are SGHTA and FQGNSA. The CDR3 loop spans 15 amino acids. Losses at the gene ends were 4 bases for V and 4 bases for J; bases not matched to a gene: 7. This chain's CDR3 is CASSSGRGGYNEQFF. As DNA, the CDR3 is TGTGCCAGCAGCTCTGGGAGGGGCGGGTACAATGAGCAGTTCTTC.